This T cell receptor beta chain was captured by sequencing in a study of T cells after posttransplantation cyclophosphamide. Study-level points and caveats: Blood and skin or GI T cell repertoires showed limited TRB overlap.

Methotrexate plus calcineurin inhibitor accompanied controls' myeloablative marrow transplants; sampling was 1 year later. Produced via immunoSEQ multiplex PCR; TCRdb's table is partial and in-frame only. The data show about 21,000 clones, around 91% seen once. Trimming took 6 bases from V and 2 from J, leaving 8 bases between them. There are 12 residues in the CDR3. From germline, CDR1 is SNHLY and CDR2 FYNNEI. On this clone itself: Its cognate antigen is unknown.

The V gene is TRBV2, the J gene TRBJ2-7; TRBD2 is a possible D gene (5 bases). The receptor was isolated from a female patient aged 25-40 years who received an allogeneic stem cell transplant from an unrelated donor, was CMV-positive, and had acute and chronic GVHD. Some T cells may be graft donor cells. The source was PBMCs, collected roughly 49 weeks after allogeneic stem cell transplant with calcineurin inhibitor and methotrexate. The CDR3 protein is CASRGSPYEQYF. As DNA, the CDR3 is TGTGCCAGCAGGGGGAGTCCCTACGAGCAGTACTTC.